Presented here are 26 T cell receptor beta chains from one specimen sequenced in a study of T cell changes during pregnancy in multiple sclerosis. The table came from immunoSEQ multiplex PCR; TCRdb's copy has only in-frame clones and leaves some out. The sample has some 30,000 clones, 75% to 90% seen once; the top ten hold roughly 6.8%. This material consisted of CD8+ T cells from peripheral blood mononuclear cells, taken after pregnancy. The receptors stem from a female donor with multiple sclerosis, enrolled in a pregnancy study.

This clone occurred many times. The V and J genes are TRBV28 and TRBJ1-5, with D perhaps matching TRBD1 (5 bases). This CDR3 has 12 amino acids. The V end was cut by 6 bases, the J end by 6 bases, with 9 bases between. Germline-derived CDR1 and CDR2 are MDHEN and SYDVKM. Here the CDR3 DNA reads TGTGCCAGCAGGCAGGGAAGTCAGCCCCAGCATTTT. Its translation: CASRQGSQPQHF. Full variable domain (rest looked up from reference TRBV28 and TRBJ1-5): DVKVTQSSRYLVKRTGEKVFLECVQDMDHENMFWYRQDPGLGLRLIYFSYDVKMKEKGDIPEGYSVSREKKERFSLILESASTNQTSMYLCASRQGSQPQHFGDGTRLSIL.

This clone was detected once. This chain uses TRBV27 with TRBJ2-1, with 9 bases aligning to TRBD1. This CDR3 contains 15 residues. Germline-derived CDR1 and CDR2 are MNHEY and SMNVEV (reference sequence). Unmatched junction bases numbered 6, after V lost 3 bases and J lost 6 bases. CDR3 loop: CASSFGTGTSNEQFF. Here the CDR3 DNA reads TGTGCCAGCAGTTTCGGGACAGGGACGTCCAATGAGCAGTTCTTC.

V gene TRBV6-1 combines with J gene TRBJ2-5, with TRBD1 matching over 7 bases. CDR1 is MNHNS and CDR2 is SASEGT in the germline V gene. Trimming took 6 bases from V and 9 from J; bases not matched to a gene: 7. CDR3 length equals 12 residues. CDR3: CASRGQDSAQYF. The CDR3 DNA is TGTGCCAGCAGAGGACAGGATTCGGCCCAGTACTTC.

This clone was detected a few times. This chain links TRBV5-1 with TRBJ2-7, with D maybe TRBD2 (5 bases). Germline V gene data show CDR1 as SGHRS and CDR2 as YFSETQ. The CDR3 runs 14 residues. V was clipped by 4 bases and J by 3 bases, with 14 bases between them. CDR3 amino acids: CASSQAPSSYEQYF. CDR3 coding DNA: TGCGCCAGCAGCCAGGCGCCTAGCAGCTACGAGCAGTACTTC.

This rearrangement joins TRBV11-2 to TRBJ2-6; 7 bases map to TRBD1. J was trimmed by 4 bases and V by 2 bases; bases with no gene match: 8. This CDR3 region has 17 residues. CDR1 is SGHAT, CDR2 FQNNGV, per germline. In nucleotides, the CDR3 is TGTGCCAGCAGCTTAAACCACAGGGGTGGCGGGGCCAACGTCCTGACTTTC. Protein product: CASSLNHRGGGANVLTF.

The rearrangement links TRBV6-1 to TRBJ1-2; 7 bases match TRBD1. The CDR3 contains 12 residues. Germline V lookup: CDR1 MNHNS, CDR2 SASEGT. Trimming at V came to 10 bases and at J to 2 bases, leaving 4 bases not matched to a gene. CDR3 residues: CANSGGNYGYTF. In DNA, the CDR3 is TGTGCCAACTCAGGGGGAAACTATGGCTACACCTTC.

This chain links TRBV6-6 with TRBJ2-7; 11 bases fit TRBD1. J was trimmed by 3 bases and V by 2 bases; bases with no gene match: 3. CDR3 length: 15 amino acids. The V gene's germline CDR1 is MNHNY and CDR2 SVGAGI (reference sequence). This CDR3 is CASSYEDRGLYEQYF. The CDR3 DNA follows: TGTGCCAGCAGTTACGAGGACAGGGGGCTCTACGAGCAGTACTTC.

This chain uses TRBV7-9 with TRBJ2-7; D remains ambiguous. V lost 5 bases and J 0 bases, leaving 8 bases between the germline ends. The CDR3 has 13 amino acids. From germline, CDR1 is SEHNR and CDR2 FQNEAQ (reference sequence). The CDR3 DNA reads as TGTGCCAGCAGCCCAGGTGCCTCCTACGAGCAGTACTTC. Translating it yields CASSPGASYEQYF.

V usage is TRBV19 and J usage is TRBJ2-4; 8 bases are shared with TRBD1. CDR3 length: 17 amino acids. CDR1 and CDR2 from the germline V gene are LNHDA and SQIVND (reference sequence). V lost 0 bases, J lost 8 bases, and 12 bases stayed unmatched. This CDR3 is CASSIDEAAQGADIQYF. In DNA, the CDR3 is TGTGCCAGTAGTATAGACGAGGCCGCCCAGGGGGCGGACATTCAGTACTTC. Variable domain in full (rest from reference TRBV19 and TRBJ2-4): DGGITQSPKYLFRKEGQNVTLSCEQNLNHDAMYWYRQDPGQGLRLIYYSQIVNDFQKGDIAEGYSVSREKKESFPLTVTSAQKNPTAFYLCASSIDEAAQGADIQYFGAGTRLSVL.

This rearrangement joins TRBV14 to TRBJ2-7; 7 bases match TRBD1. The germline V gene encodes CDR1 SGHDN and CDR2 FVKESK. With V trimmed by 5 bases and J by 3 bases, 7 bases remained unmatched. The CDR3 totals 14 residues. This CDR3 is CASSGWDRDYEQYF. DNA for the CDR3: TGTGCCAGCAGCGGTTGGGACAGAGACTACGAGCAGTACTTC.

This rearrangement joins TRBV9 to TRBJ2-2; 10 bases are a match to TRBD1. The CDR3 length is 17 residues. Germline V gives CDR1 SGDLS, CDR2 YYNGEE. After removal of 5 bases from V and 7 bases from J, the junction contained 14 bases not matched to a gene. The DNA of the CDR3 is TGTGCCAGCAGACCAACTGGGGGGACAGGGGCCAGCGGGGAGCTGTTTTTT. Protein: CASRPTGGTGASGELFF.

V usage is TRBV6-4 and J usage is TRBJ2-1; 12 nucleotides match TRBD1. The CDR3 spans 16 residues. CDR1 and CDR2 from the germline V gene are MRHNA and SNTAGT. V lost 4 bases and J lost 5; bases outside the gene matches: 6. CDR3 coding DNA: TGTGCCAGCAGTGTGTCCGGGACAGGGGGCAACAATGAGCAGTTCTTC. It translates to CASSVSGTGGNNEQFF.

The chain links TRBV6-6 to TRBJ2-3; TRBD2 aligns across 8 bases. Germline loops: CDR1 MNHNY, CDR2 SVGAGI (reference sequence). Losses at the gene ends were 7 bases for V and 3 bases for J; bases not matched to a gene: 3. This CDR3 is built from 13 residues. The CDR3 here is CASITGGTDTQYF. CDR3 coding DNA: TGTGCCAGCATTACGGGAGGGACAGATACGCAGTATTTT.

This rearrangement joins TRBV5-8 to TRBJ2-7; TRBD2 aligns across 14 bases. The CDR3 covers 16 residues. Germline CDR1 SGHTS, CDR2 YDEGEE. J lost 6 bases, V lost 3 bases, and 8 bases had no gene match. This CDR3 reads CASSWGTSGSPVEQYF. CDR3 sequence (DNA): TGTGCCAGCAGCTGGGGGACTAGCGGGAGCCCTGTCGAGCAGTACTTC.

The sample holds one count of this clone. V gene TRBV29-1 combines with J gene TRBJ2-5; D is undetermined. Germline values: CDR1 SQVTM, CDR2 ANQGSEA. Trimming pared 6 bases from V and 5 bases from J, leaving 13 bases between. This CDR3 is 12 amino acids long. This chain's CDR3 is CSVHDSPETQYF. The CDR3 nucleotides are TGCAGCGTCCATGACTCCCCGGAGACCCAGTACTTC.

The chain uses TRBV27 and TRBJ1-2; possible D gene TRBD1, 6 bases. The CDR3 has 14 residues. Germline V lookup: CDR1 MNHEY, CDR2 SMNVEV (reference sequence). The V and J ends lost 6 bases and 7 bases respectively, with 18 bases between them. This chain's CDR3 is CASSLGGAMAGYTF. The CDR3 DNA reads as TGTGCCAGCAGCCTGGGGGGGGCTATGGCTGGCTACACCTTC.

The CDR3 loop is CASSYSLTGHYGYTF. The CDR3, as DNA: TGTGCCAGCAGTTACTCCTTGACAGGGCACTATGGCTACACCTTC. The V and J genes are TRBV6-5 and TRBJ1-2; 7 bases align to TRBD1. V lost 0 bases, J lost 3 bases, and 4 bases stayed unmatched. The length of the CDR3 is 15 residues. Per germline, CDR1 MNHEY and CDR2 SVGAGI.

The chain carries TRBV27 and TRBJ2-3, with 14 bases aligning to TRBD2. This CDR3 comprises 19 residues. V was pared by 8 bases and J by 1 base, with 14 bases of the junction left unmatched. Germline CDR1 reads MNHEY; CDR2 reads SMNVEV (reference sequence). The CDR3 sequence: CASGLQPGLAGDGTDTQYF. For the CDR3, the DNA is TGTGCCAGCGGATTGCAACCGGGACTAGCGGGAGATGGCACAGATACGCAGTATTTT.

This chain connects TRBV27 to TRBJ1-2, with TRBD1 matching over 9 bases. Germline CDR1 is MNHEY and CDR2 is SMNVEV (reference sequence). The CDR3 has 15 residues. V gave up 8 bases and J gave up 4 bases; unmatched junction bases: 11. The CDR3 nucleotides read TGTGCCAGCGGGGACAGGGACACTATGGTCTATGGCTACACCTTC. Translation gives CASGDRDTMVYGYTF.

This clone was detected once. This chain joins TRBV4-3 and TRBJ2-7; D is perhaps TRBD2 (5 bases). The length of the CDR3 is 14 residues. Germline CDR1 reads LGHNA; CDR2 reads YSLEER. Trimming took off 1 base at V and 0 bases at J, with 7 bases between the two ends. The CDR3 protein is CASSQAGNSYEQYF. The CDR3 DNA follows: TGCGCCAGCAGCCAAGCCGGGAACTCCTACGAGCAGTACTTC.

This clone was found once. This rearrangement joins TRBV18 to TRBJ1-2, with D tentatively TRBD1 (6 bases). CDR3 length: 14 amino acids. Trimming stripped 3 bases from V and 7 bases from J, with 15 bases between. Germline CDR1 KGHSH, CDR2 LQKENI. The CDR3 DNA is TGTGCCAGCTCACCTTACAGGGAGGGACGTGGCTACACCTTC. This encodes CASSPYREGRGYTF.

The V and J genes are TRBV27 and TRBJ2-7, with TRBD2 matching 8 bases. The CDR3 totals 13 residues. The germline CDR1 and CDR2 sequences are MNHEY and SMNVEV (reference sequence). Trimming cost V 4 bases and J 5 bases; bases outside gene matches: 4. DNA of the CDR3: TGTGCCAGCAGTTCCTGGACTAGCCACGAGCAGTACTTC. As protein: CASSSWTSHEQYF.

The chain combines TRBV6-4 with TRBJ1-2, with unresolved D. V lost 3 bases, J lost 6 bases, and 14 bases lay in between. This CDR3 is built from 14 residues. Looked up from germline, CDR1 is MRHNA and CDR2 is SNTAGT. The CDR3 loop is CASSEGSEGNGYTF. The CDR3 nucleotides read TGTGCCAGCAGTGAGGGTTCCGAGGGTAATGGCTACACCTTC.

The gene calls are TRBV6-4 and TRBJ2-3; 8 bases agree with TRBD2. The CDR3 is made up of 14 amino acids. Germline V gene lookup returns CDR1 MRHNA and CDR2 SNTAGT. Trimming took 2 bases from V and 4 from J; bases not matched to a gene: 2. The CDR3: CASSDISGADTQYF. The CDR3 DNA is TGTGCCAGCAGTGACATTAGCGGGGCAGATACGCAGTATTTT.

V is TRBV7-9 and J is TRBJ2-7; no firm D call. The CDR3 spans 11 residues. V shed 6 bases and J shed 5 bases, with 8 bases lying between them. Germline loops: CDR1 SEHNR, CDR2 FQNEAQ (reference sequence). This CDR3 reads CASRRTHEQYF. In DNA, the CDR3 is TGTGCCAGCAGACGTACTCACGAGCAGTACTTC. Full variable domain (remainder filled in from reference TRBV7-9 and TRBJ2-7): DTGVSQNPRHKITKRGQNVTFRCDPISEHNRLYWYRQTLGQGPEFLTYFQNEAQLEKSRLLSDRFSAERPKGSFSTLEIQRTEQGDSAMYLCASRRTHEQYFGPGTRLTVT.

Only one count was recorded for this clone. The chain links TRBV7-6 to TRBJ2-7, with D unclear. The ends were cut back, 1 base at V and 5 bases at J, with 18 bases in the middle. CDR1 is SGHVS and CDR2 is FNYEAQ in the germline V gene. The CDR3 has 16 residues. Written as DNA, the CDR3 is TGTGCCAGCAGCTTAGAGTGGTCAGCGAACGGCGACGAGCAGTACTTC. Protein sequence: CASSLEWSANGDEQYF. Full variable domain (missing parts from reference TRBV7-6 and TRBJ2-7): GAGVSQSPRYKVTKRGQDVALRCDPISGHVSLYWYRQALGQGPEFLTYFNYEAQQDKSGLPNDRFSAERPEGSISTLTIQRTEQRDSAMYRCASSLEWSANGDEQYFGPGTRLTVT.